These T cell receptor beta chains were read from a single sample in a study of technical replicates of blood from several donors. The protocol was immunoSEQ multiplex PCR, while the TCRdb copy is restricted to in-frame clones and leaves out a portion. The data hold tens of thousands of clones, with around 89% observed a single time. The sequenced sample was T cells isolated from PBMCs. The receptors were sampled from a human donor in good health. Both conserved end residues are part of each CDR3. D genes are given only for firm matches. The size entry is marked missing in some rows and otherwise reads once, few, many or a size class.

TGTGCCAGCAGCTTCGGACTAGCGGGAGATGAGCAGTTCTTC	CASSFGLAGDEQFF	TRBD2	TRBV7-3	TRBJ2-1	once
TGTGCCAGTAGTATAGAAGGACTAGCGGGAGGGCTCCCAGATACGCAGTATTTT	CASSIEGLAGGLPDTQYF	TRBD2	TRBV19	TRBJ2-3	NA
TGTGCCAGCAGTGCTAGTCCCGAGCAGTACTTC	CASSASPEQYF	NA	TRBV2	TRBJ2-7	NA
TGTGCCAGCAGCTTAGCGAGAGTGGCAGATACGCAGTATTTT	CASSLARVADTQYF	NA	TRBV7-3	TRBJ2-3	NA
TGTGCCAGCAGTAGGACAGGGGGCAATGAGCAGTTCTTC	CASSRTGGNEQFF	TRBD1	TRBV6-1	TRBJ2-1	once
TGCGCCAGCAGCTTGCTCGGTGACAATGAGCAGTTCTTC	CASSLLGDNEQFF	NA	TRBV5-1	TRBJ2-1	NA
TGTGCCAGCAGCTTAGGGGGCGGCTACACCTTC	CASSLGGGYTF	NA	TRBV7-9	TRBJ1-2	few
TGTGCCAGTAGTATAGACGGGAGGAGGGACAATGAGCAGTTCTTC	CASSIDGRRDNEQFF	TRBD2	TRBV19	TRBJ2-1	NA
TGTGCCAGCAGCCCGTGGACAGGGGGCACTGAAGCTTTCTTT	CASSPWTGGTEAFF	TRBD1	TRBV11-2	TRBJ1-1	few
TGTGCCAGCAGCTCCAGACAGGGTGAAAAACTGTTTTTT	CASSSRQGEKLFF	TRBD1	TRBV7-2	TRBJ1-4	NA
TGTGCCAGCAAAGACAGGGGGTTAACGAACACTGAAGCTTTCTTT	CASKDRGLTNTEAFF	TRBD1	TRBV19	TRBJ1-1	NA
TGTGCCTCAACGCTAGGGGCTGAGCAGTTCTTC	CASTLGAEQFF	NA	TRBV30	TRBJ2-1	NA
TGCGCCAGCAGCCAAGCTGGGGGGACGGGCTCCTACGAGCAGTACTTC	CASSQAGGTGSYEQYF	NA	TRBV4-1	TRBJ2-7	NA